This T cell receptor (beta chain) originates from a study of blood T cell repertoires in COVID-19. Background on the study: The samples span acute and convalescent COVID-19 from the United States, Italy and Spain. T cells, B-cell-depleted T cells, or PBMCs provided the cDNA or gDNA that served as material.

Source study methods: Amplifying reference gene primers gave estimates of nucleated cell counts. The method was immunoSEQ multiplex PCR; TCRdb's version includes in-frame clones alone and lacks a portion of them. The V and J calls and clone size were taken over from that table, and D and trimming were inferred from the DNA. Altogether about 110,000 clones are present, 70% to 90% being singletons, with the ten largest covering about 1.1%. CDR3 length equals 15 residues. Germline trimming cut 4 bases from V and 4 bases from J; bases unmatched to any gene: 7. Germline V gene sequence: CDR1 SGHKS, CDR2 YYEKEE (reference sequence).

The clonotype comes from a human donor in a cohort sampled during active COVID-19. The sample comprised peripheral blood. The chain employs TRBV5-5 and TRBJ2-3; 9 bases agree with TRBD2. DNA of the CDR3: TGTGCCAGCAGCCCACCGGGACTAGCAGCAGATACGCAGTATTTT. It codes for CASSPPGLAADTQYF.